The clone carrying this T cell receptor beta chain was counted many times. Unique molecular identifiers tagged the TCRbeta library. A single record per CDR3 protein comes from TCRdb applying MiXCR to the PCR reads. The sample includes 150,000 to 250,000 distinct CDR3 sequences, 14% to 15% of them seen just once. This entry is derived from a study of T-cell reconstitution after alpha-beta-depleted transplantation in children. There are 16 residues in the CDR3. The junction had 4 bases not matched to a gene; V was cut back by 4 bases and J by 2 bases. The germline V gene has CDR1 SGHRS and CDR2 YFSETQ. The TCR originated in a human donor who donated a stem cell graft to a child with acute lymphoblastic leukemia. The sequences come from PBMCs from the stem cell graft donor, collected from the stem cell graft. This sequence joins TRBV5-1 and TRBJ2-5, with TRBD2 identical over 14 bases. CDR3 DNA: TGCGCCAGCAGCGCGGGACTAGCGGGAGCTCAAGAGACCCAGTACTTC. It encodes CASSAGLAGAQETQYF.